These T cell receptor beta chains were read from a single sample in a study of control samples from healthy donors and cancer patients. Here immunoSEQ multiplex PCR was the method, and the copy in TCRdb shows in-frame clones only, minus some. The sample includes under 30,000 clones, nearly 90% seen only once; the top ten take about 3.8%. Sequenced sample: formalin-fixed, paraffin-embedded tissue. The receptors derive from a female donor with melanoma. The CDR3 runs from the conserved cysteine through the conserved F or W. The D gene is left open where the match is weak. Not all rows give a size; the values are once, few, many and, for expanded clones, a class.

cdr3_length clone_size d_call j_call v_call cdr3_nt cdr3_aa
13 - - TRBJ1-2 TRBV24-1 TGTGCCACCAGTGATGCTGGAGGCTATGGCTACACCTTC CATSDAGGYGYTF
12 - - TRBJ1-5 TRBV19 TGTGCCAGTAGTGGGAGAGACAAACCCCAGCATTTT CASSGRDKPQHF
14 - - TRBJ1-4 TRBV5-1 TGCGCCAGCAGCTTGGCAGGGGCTAATGAAAAACTGTTTTTT CASSLAGANEKLFF
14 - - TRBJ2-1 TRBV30 TGTGCCTGGAACGCACCGGGCTCCTACAATGAGCAGTTCTTC CAWNAPGSYNEQFF
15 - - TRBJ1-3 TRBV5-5 TGTGCCAGCAGCAATGGGTACAGCTCTGGAAACACCATATATTTT CASSNGYSSGNTIYF
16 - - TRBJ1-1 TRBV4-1 TGCGCCAGCAGTCCGGGGAGGTATGGGGCTCGGACTGAAGCTTTCTTT CASSPGRYGARTEAFF
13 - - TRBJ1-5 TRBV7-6 TGTGCCAGCAGCTCGGCCCTCAAGCAGCCCCAGCATTTT CASSSALKQPQHF
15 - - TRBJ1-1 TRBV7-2 TGTGCCAGCAGTCTCGAGTACGTTGGCCTAACTGAAGCTTTCTTT CASSLEYVGLTEAFF
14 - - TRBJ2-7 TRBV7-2 TGTGCCAGCAGCTCCACTAGGAGAACCTACGAGCAGTACTTC CASSSTRRTYEQYF
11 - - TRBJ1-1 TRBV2 TGTGCCAGCTGGGGTAGAGGGATGACTTTCTTT CASWGRGMTFF
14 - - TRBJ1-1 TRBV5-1 TGCGCCAGCAGCCCCCAGGCACGGACTACTGAAGCTTTCTTT CASSPQARTTEAFF
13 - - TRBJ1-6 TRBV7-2 TGTGCCAGCAGCTATTCAGGAGATTCACCCCTCCACTTT CASSYSGDSPLHF
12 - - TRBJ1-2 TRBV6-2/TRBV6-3 TGTGCCAGCAGTCCCACGGGAGATGGCTACACCTTC CASSPTGDGYTF
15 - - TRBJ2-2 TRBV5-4 TGTGCCAGCAGCCCGGAGGGGTGGGACACCGGGGAGCTGTTTTTT CASSPEGWDTGELFF
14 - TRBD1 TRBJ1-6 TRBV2 TGTGCCAGCAGCGCAGACAGGGGTTATTCACCCCTCCACTTT CASSADRGYSPLHF
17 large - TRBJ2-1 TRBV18 TGTGCCAGCTCATCGTCACCGGGCGAGGCGGGCTACAATGAGCAGTTCTTC CASSSSPGEAGYNEQFF
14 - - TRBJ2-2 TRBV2 TGTGCCAGCAGCGCCGGACGGAACACCGGGGAGCTGTTTTTT CASSAGRNTGELFF
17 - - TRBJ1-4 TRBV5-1 TGCGCCAGCAGCTTGGGGGGACACCCTCCAACTAATGAAAAACTGTTTTTT CASSLGGHPPTNEKLFF
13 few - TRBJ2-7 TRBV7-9 TGTGCCAGCAGCTCGGACTGGAACTACGAGCAGTACTTC CASSSDWNYEQYF
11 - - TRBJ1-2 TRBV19 TGTGCCAGTAGCCCGACGATCGGCTACACCTTC CASSPTIGYTF
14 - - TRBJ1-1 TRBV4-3 TGCGCCAGCAGCCAACTGGACAGTCTAAATGAAGCTTTCTTT CASSQLDSLNEAFF